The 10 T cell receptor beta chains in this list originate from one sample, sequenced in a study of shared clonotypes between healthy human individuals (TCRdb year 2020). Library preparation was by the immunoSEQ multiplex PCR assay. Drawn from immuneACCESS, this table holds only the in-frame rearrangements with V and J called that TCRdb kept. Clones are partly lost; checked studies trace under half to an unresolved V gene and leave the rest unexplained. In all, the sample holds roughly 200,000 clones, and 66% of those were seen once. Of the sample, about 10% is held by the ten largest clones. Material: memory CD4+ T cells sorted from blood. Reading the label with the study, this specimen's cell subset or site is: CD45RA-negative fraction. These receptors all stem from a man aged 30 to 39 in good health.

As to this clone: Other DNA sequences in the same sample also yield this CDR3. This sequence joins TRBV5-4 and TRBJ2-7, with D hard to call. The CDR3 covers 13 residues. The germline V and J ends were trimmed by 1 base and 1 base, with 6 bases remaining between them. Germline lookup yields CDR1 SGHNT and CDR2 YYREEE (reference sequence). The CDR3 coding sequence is TGTGCCAGCAGCTTGCAAGGGTCCTACGAGCAGTACTTC. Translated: CASSLQGSYEQYF.

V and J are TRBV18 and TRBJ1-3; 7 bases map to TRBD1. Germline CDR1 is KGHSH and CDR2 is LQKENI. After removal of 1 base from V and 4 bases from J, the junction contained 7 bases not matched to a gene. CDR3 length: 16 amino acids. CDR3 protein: CASSPRDREGGNTIYF. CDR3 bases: TGTGCCAGCTCACCACGCGACAGGGAGGGAGGAAACACCATATATTTT.

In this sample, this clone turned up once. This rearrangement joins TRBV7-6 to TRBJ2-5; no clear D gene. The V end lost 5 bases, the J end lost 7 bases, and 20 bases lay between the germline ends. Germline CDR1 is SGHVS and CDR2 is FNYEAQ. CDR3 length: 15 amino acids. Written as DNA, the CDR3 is TGTGCCAGCAGCACCAGTTGGTCCCAGCTAGGGACCCAGTACTTC. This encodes CASSTSWSQLGTQYF.

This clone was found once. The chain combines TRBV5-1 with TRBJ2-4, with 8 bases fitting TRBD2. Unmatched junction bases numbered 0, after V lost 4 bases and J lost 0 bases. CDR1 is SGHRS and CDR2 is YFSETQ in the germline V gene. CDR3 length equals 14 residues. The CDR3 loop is CASSAGGAKNIQYF. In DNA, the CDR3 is TGCGCCAGCAGCGCGGGGGGAGCCAAAAACATTCAGTACTTC.

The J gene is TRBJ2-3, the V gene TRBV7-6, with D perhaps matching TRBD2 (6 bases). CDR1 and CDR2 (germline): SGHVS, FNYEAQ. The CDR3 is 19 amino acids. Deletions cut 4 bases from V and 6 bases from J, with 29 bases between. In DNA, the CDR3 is TGTGCCAGCAGCTCCTTAAGCCGACGCGGGGCCTTACCCACGGATACGCAGTATTTT. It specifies CASSSLSRRGALPTDTQYF.

As DNA, the CDR3 is TGCGCCAGCAGCGTCGGGAGGACAGATACGCAGTATTTT. Its protein product is CASSVGRTDTQYF. This chain joins TRBV5-1 and TRBJ2-3, with 7 bases identical to TRBD2. V lost 4 bases, J lost 3 bases, and 2 bases stayed unmatched. In germline, CDR1 is SGHRS, CDR2 YFSETQ. This CDR3 is 13 amino acids long. The full variable domain, with the rest looked up from reference TRBV5-1 and TRBJ2-3, is KAGVTQTPRYLIKTRGQQVTLSCSPISGHRSVSWYQQTPGQGLQFLFEYFSETQRNKGNFPGRFSGRQFSNSRSEMNVSTLELGDSALYLCASSVGRTDTQYFGPGTRLTVL.

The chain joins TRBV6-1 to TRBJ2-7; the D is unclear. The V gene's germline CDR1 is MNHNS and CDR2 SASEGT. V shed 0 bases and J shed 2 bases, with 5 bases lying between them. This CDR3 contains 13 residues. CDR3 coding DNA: TGTGCCAGCAGTGAAGCTGGGACCTACGAGCAGTACTTC. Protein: CASSEAGTYEQYF.

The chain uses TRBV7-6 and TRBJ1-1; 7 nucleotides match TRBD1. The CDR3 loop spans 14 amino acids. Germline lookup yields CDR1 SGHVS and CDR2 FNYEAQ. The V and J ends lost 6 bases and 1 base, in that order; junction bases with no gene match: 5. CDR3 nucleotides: TGTGCCAGCAGACAGGGGACAGCGAACACTGAAGCTTTCTTT. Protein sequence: CASRQGTANTEAFF.

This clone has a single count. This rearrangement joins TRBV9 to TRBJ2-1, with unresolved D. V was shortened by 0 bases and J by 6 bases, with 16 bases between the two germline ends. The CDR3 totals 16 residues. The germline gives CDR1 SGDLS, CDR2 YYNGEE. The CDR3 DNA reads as TGTGCCAGCAGCGTAGAGCAGACGACTGGTCGCAATGAGCAGTTCTTC. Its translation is CASSVEQTTGRNEQFF.

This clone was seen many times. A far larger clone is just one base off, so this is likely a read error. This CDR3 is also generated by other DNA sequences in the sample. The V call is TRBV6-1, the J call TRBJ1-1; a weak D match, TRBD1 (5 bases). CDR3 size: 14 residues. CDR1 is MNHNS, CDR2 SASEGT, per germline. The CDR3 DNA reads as TGTGCCAGCAGGGAAGTGGGGGGGGGTACTGAAGCTTTCTTT. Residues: CASREVGGGTEAFF.